The source of this T cell receptor (beta chain) is a study of CD8+ T cells in alopecia areata. RNA was extracted and reverse transcribed into cDNA as the sequencing template. Assay: immunoSEQ multiplex PCR; the TCRdb copy retains only in-frame clones and omits some. Here the sample spans about 180,000 clones, roughly 60% being singletons. The V gene end was trimmed by 5 bases and the J gene end by 3 bases; junction bases not matched to a gene: 4. The germline V gene has CDR1 SGHVS and CDR2 FQNEAQ. CDR3 size: 16 residues. The chain joins TRBV7-8 to TRBJ2-3; 14 nucleotides line up with TRBD2. The source of this sequence is a human donor with alopecia areata. This specimen consisted of CD4+ T cells sorted from blood, obtained at week 0. The CDR3 coding sequence is TGTGCCAGCAGCCTTGGACTAGCGGGGGGTACAGATACGCAGTATTTT. It codes for CASSLGLAGGTDTQYF.